The 17 T cell receptor beta chains given below trace back to one sample, sequenced in a study of T cells in women clearing cervical HPV infection. Sequenced by immunoSEQ multiplex PCR; TCRdb stores in-frame clones only, minus some. This table lists over 30,000 clones. Sequenced sample: blood buffy coat. These receptors all stem from a woman aged 18 to 75 with a cervical HPV16 infection that either progressed to CIN3+ or cleared (not recorded which).

Worth noting for this clone: The read gets to within 3 residues of the CDR3 end, and the germline J gene fills in the rest. The rearrangement uses TRBV18 and TRBJ1-2; tentative D call: TRBD1 (6 bases). The CDR3 totals 15 residues. Germline CDR1 KGHSH, CDR2 LQKENI. With 4 bases removed from V and 4 bases from J, the gap between germline ends came to 16 bases. The CDR3 DNA, read in part, is TGTGCCAGCTCACATGGACAGAATCCCTCCTATGGC. Its protein is CASSHGQNPSYG. The entire CDR3 reads CASSHGQNPSYGYTF.

With regard to this clone: Read sequence stops 3 residues before the CDR3 end, and the germline J gene provides the missing end. The chain uses TRBV7-9 and TRBJ2-5; perhaps TRBD2 as D (5 bases). CDR1 SEHNR and CDR2 FQNEAQ come from the germline V gene (reference sequence). Trimming removed 5 bases from V and 4 bases from J, with 14 bases in between. The CDR3 has 14 amino acids. CDR3 sequence: CASSPDSPRETQYF. The sequenced part of the CDR3 DNA is TGTGCCAGCAGCCCGGACTCCCCGAGAGAGACC.

Note on this clone: The CDR3 end falls 3 residues outside the read, so it is completed with the germline J gene. The chain combines TRBV14 with TRBJ1-1; D not resolved. Germline lookup yields CDR1 SGHDN and CDR2 FVKESK. V was shortened by 2 bases and J by 7 bases, with 8 bases between the two germline ends. The CDR3 sequence is 12 residues long. The CDR3 region is CASSQFSFEAFF. Partial CDR3 DNA: TGTGCCAGCAGCCAATTCTCTTTTGAA.

Note on this clone: The CDR3 extends 3 residues past the end of the read, so its final part is completed from the germline J gene. The rearrangement links TRBV6-1 to TRBJ1-2; D is perhaps TRBD1 (6 bases). CDR3 size: 14 residues. Trimming pared 2 bases from V and 6 bases from J, leaving 13 bases between. From germline, CDR1 is MNHNS and CDR2 SASEGT. The sequenced CDR3 bases are TGTGCCAGCAGTGAAAACAGGGAGTGGGATGGC. This gives the protein CASSENREWDG. The whole CDR3 reads CASSENREWDGYTF.

Details on this clone: The read stops 3 residues short of the end of the CDR3; the missing end is completed from the germline J gene. The chain couples TRBV20-1 to TRBJ1-2; D is ambiguous. The CDR3 runs to 12 residues. Germline values: CDR1 DFQATT, CDR2 SNEGSKA (reference sequence). Deletions cut 5 bases from V and 2 bases from J, with 9 bases between. This CDR3 reads CSAFDNNYGYTF. The sequenced part of the CDR3 DNA is TGCAGTGCTTTCGACAACAACTATGGC.

In regard to this clone: Read data end 3 residues before the CDR3 end; the end is taken from the germline J gene. The rearrangement uses TRBV29-1 and TRBJ1-4; D is undetermined. This CDR3 region has 14 residues. V lost 5 bases and J 0 bases, leaving 10 bases between the germline ends. CDR1 and CDR2 from the germline V gene are SQVTM and ANQGSEA. The DNA read from the CDR3 is TGCAGCGTTTCGTACAGAGCAACTAATGAAAAA. Amino acid sequence: CSVSYRATNEK. In full, the CDR3 is CSVSYRATNEKLFF.

Remarks on this clone: With the read ending 3 residues before the CDR3 end, the germline J gene is used to fill in that end. V and J are TRBV30 and TRBJ2-3; TRBD1 agrees at 8 bases. The CDR3 has 15 amino acids. Per the germline V gene, CDR1 is GTSNPN and CDR2 is SVGIG (reference sequence). The DNA read from the CDR3 is TGTGCCTGGAGTTCACAGGGGGGAGGACAAGAGACG. Its translation is CAWSSQGGGQET. The entire CDR3 is CAWSSQGGGQETQYF.

The CDR3 DNA, read in part, is TGTGCCTGGAGTGTAAAGACGGGGTTCGAGAAGACC. Protein sequence: CAWSVKTGFEKT. The full CDR3 sequence reads CAWSVKTGFEKTQYF. The rearrangement links TRBV30 to TRBJ2-5; D perhaps matches TRBD2 (5 bases). The CDR3 is cut off 3 residues early in the read; its end comes from the germline J gene. Germline CDR1 reads GTSNPN; CDR2 reads SVGIG (reference sequence). Deletions cut 0 bases from V and 6 bases from J, with 17 bases between. The CDR3 totals 15 residues. The whole variable domain, remainder taken from reference TRBV30 and TRBJ2-5, is SQTIHQWPATLVQPVGSPLSLECTVEGTSNPNLYWYRQAAGRGLQLLFYSVGIGQISSEVPQNLSASRPQDRQFILSSKKLLLSDSGFYLCAWSVKTGFEKTQYFGPGTRLLVL.

To note about this clone: The CDR3 is cut off 3 residues early in the read; its end comes from the germline J gene. The chain uses TRBV20-1 and TRBJ2-7, with a possible D match to TRBD1 (6 bases). The CDR3 length is 15 residues. Trimming shortened V by 0 bases and J by 4 bases, and 16 bases separated the two germline ends. Germline V gene sequence: CDR1 DFQATT, CDR2 SNEGSKA (reference sequence). CDR3 residues: CSARDLLAGEYEQYF. CDR3 DNA, as far as it was read: TGCAGTGCTAGAGATCTCCTAGCAGGGGAATACGAG.

CDR3 DNA, as far as it was read: TGTGCCAGCTCACCAGGCGGGGGTTCGCATTCACCC. Its protein is CASSPGGGSHSP. The CDR3 as a whole reads CASSPGGGSHSPLHF. V gene TRBV18 combines with J gene TRBJ1-6, with D possibly matching TRBD1 (5 bases). The sequenced fragment ends 3 residues before the CDR3 boundary, so the rest is inferred from the germline J gene. CDR1 KGHSH and CDR2 LQKENI come from the germline V gene. Trimming left V 2 bases short and J 8 bases short, with 13 bases between. This CDR3 region has 15 residues.

To note about this clone: The sequence runs out 3 residues before the end of the CDR3; the remainder is reconstructed from the germline J gene. V and J are TRBV20-1 and TRBJ1-5; D unclear. V gave up 3 bases and J gave up 4 bases, with 10 bases separating them. Germline V gives CDR1 DFQATT, CDR2 SNEGSKA (reference sequence). CDR3 size: 13 residues. The CDR3 bases that were read are TGCAGTGCTAGCGCGGGCGCAAATCAGCCC. Translation gives CSASAGANQP. The whole CDR3 protein is CSASAGANQPQHF.

With respect to this clone: The read is 3 residues too short to cover the CDR3 end, so that end is filled in from the germline J gene. V and J are TRBV23-1 and TRBJ2-5; 10 bases agree with TRBD1. TRBV23-1 is reported as an ORF; its role is uncertain. V shed 3 bases and J 2 bases; nucleotides not matched to a gene: 12. The CDR3 sequence is 18 residues long. The CDR3 bases that were read are TGCGCCAGCAGTCACGAAACCGACAGGGGGCGATTACAAGAGACC. This encodes CASSHETDRGRLQET. The CDR3 as a whole reads CASSHETDRGRLQETQYF.

On this clone itself: Read coverage stops 3 residues before the CDR3 terminus; the germline J gene supplies the remainder. V usage is TRBV7-9 and J usage is TRBJ1-6; TRBD1 agrees at 7 bases. The germline V gene encodes CDR1 SEHNR and CDR2 FQNEAQ (reference sequence). The CDR3 extends over 14 amino acids. V lost 2 bases and J lost 5; bases outside the gene matches: 0. The CDR3 protein is CASSLQGDNSPLHF. The part of the CDR3 DNA that was read is TGTGCCAGCAGCTTACAGGGGGATAATTCACCC. Variable domain in full (rest from reference TRBV7-9 and TRBJ1-6): DTGVSQNPRHKITKRGQNVTFRCDPISEHNRLYWYRQTLGQGPEFLTYFQNEAQLEKSRLLSDRFSAERPKGSFSTLEIQRTEQGDSAMYLCASSLQGDNSPLHFGNGTRLTVT.

Comment on this clone: The read comes to an end 3 residues before the CDR3 does, leaving the germline J gene to fill in the end. The chain couples TRBV2 to TRBJ2-1; TRBD1 matches at 9 bases. The CDR3 loop spans 15 amino acids. Trimming at V came to 7 bases and at J to 8 bases, leaving 12 bases not matched to a gene. CDR1 SNHLY and CDR2 FYNNEI come from the germline V gene. This chain's CDR3 is CASKEGQGIFDEQFF. The CDR3 bases that were read are TGTGCCAGCAAAGAGGGACAGGGAATTTTCGATGAG.

On this clone itself: From the germline J gene comes the end of the CDR3, since the read stops 3 residues before it. The chain is built from TRBV10-3 and TRBJ1-4, with 7 bases lining up with TRBD1. V lost 2 bases, J lost 8 bases, and 5 bases stayed unmatched. The CDR3 runs to 14 residues. Germline CDR1 and CDR2: ENHRY and SYGVKD. The CDR3 sequence is CAISEEGAGEKLFF. The CDR3 bases that were read are TGTGCCATCAGTGAGGAGGGGGCCGGAGAAAAA.

Worth noting for this clone: The CDR3 is cut off 3 residues early in the read; its end comes from the germline J gene. The V call is TRBV7-9, the J call TRBJ1-2, with D uncertain. Germline assignment: CDR1 SEHNR and CDR2 FQNEAQ (reference sequence). CDR3 length: 12 residues. CDR3 DNA, as far as it was read: TGTGCCAGCAGCTTAGAGGTTTCTGAC. It yields the protein CASSLEVSD. The whole CDR3 is CASSLEVSDYTF.

On this clone: The sequenced fragment ends 3 residues before the CDR3 boundary, so the rest is inferred from the germline J gene. The chain is built from TRBV7-2 and TRBJ1-2, with D perhaps matching TRBD1 (5 bases). V dropped 5 bases and J dropped 1 base, with 14 bases sitting between them. The CDR3 runs to 15 residues. Looked up from germline, CDR1 is SGHTA and CDR2 is FQGNSA. The CDR3 bases that were read are TGTGCCAGCAGCACCCCCCCAGGGTTTAACTATGGC. This translates into CASSTPPGFNYG. The whole CDR3 sequence reads CASSTPPGFNYGYTF.